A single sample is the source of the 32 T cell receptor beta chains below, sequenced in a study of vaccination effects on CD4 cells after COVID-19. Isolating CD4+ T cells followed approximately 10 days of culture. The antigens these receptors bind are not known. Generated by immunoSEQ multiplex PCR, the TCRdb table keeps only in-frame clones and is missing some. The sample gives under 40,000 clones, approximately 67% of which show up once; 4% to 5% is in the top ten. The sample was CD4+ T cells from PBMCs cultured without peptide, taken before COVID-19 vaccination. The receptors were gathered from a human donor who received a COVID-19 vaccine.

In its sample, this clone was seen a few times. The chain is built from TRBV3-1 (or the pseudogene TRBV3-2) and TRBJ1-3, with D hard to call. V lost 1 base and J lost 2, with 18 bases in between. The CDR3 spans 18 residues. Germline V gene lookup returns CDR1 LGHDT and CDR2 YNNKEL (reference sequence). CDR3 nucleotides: TGTGCCAGCAGCCAAGTCCCCGAGTCCCGGGCCGCTGGAAACACCATATATTTT. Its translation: CASSQVPESRAAGNTIYF.

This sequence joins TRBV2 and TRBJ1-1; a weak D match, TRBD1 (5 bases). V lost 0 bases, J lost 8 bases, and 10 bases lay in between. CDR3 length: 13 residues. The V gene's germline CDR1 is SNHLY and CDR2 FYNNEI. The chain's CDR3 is CASSEARAGEAFF. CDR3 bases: TGTGCCAGCAGTGAAGCGCGGGCAGGGGAAGCTTTCTTT.

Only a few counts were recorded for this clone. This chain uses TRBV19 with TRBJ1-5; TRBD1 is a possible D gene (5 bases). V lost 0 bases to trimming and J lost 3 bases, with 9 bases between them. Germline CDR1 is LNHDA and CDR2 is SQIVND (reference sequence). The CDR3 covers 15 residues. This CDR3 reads CASSIDQTVNQPQHF. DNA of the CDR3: TGTGCCAGTAGTATAGATCAGACAGTCAATCAGCCCCAGCATTTT.

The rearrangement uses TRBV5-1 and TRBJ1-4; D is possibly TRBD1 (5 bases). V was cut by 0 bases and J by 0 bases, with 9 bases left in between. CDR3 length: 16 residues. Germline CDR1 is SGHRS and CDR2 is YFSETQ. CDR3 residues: CASSLAGQTTNEKLFF. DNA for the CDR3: TGCGCCAGCAGCTTGGCAGGGCAGACAACTAATGAAAAACTGTTTTTT.

CDR3 coding DNA: TGCGCCAGCAGCACCGGACAGGGTGGCTACACCTTC. Amino acid sequence: CASSTGQGGYTF. The chain carries TRBV5-1 and TRBJ1-2; 8 nucleotides agree with TRBD1. Germline CDR1 and CDR2: SGHRS and YFSETQ. CDR3 length: 12 residues. Germline trimming cut 4 bases from V and 7 bases from J; bases unmatched to any gene: 3.

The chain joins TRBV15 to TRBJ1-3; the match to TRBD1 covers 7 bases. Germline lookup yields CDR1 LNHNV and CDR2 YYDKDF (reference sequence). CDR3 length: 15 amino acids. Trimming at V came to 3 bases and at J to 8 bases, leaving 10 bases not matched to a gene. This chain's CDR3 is CATSSVDRASDTIYF. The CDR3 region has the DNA TGTGCCACCAGCAGTGTAGACAGGGCCTCTGACACCATATATTTT.

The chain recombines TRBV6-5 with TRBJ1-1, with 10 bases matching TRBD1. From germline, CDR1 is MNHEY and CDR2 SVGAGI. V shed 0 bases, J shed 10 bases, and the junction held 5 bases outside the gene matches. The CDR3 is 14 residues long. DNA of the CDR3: TGTGCCAGCAGTTACTCTTGGACAGGGGGTCGAGCTTTCTTT. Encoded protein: CASSYSWTGGRAFF.

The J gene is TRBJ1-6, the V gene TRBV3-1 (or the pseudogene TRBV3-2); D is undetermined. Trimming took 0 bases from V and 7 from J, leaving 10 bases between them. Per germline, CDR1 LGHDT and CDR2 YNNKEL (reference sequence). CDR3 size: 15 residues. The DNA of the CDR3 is TGTGCCAGCAGCCAAGAGGCGGCAGGCAATTCACCCCTCCACTTT. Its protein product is CASSQEAAGNSPLHF.

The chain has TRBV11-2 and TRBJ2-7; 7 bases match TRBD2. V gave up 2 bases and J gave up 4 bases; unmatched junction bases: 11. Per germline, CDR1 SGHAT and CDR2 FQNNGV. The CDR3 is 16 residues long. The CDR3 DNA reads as TGTGCCAGCAGCTTAACCCCTCCGGGAGGCTTTTACGAGCAGTACTTC. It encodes CASSLTPPGGFYEQYF.

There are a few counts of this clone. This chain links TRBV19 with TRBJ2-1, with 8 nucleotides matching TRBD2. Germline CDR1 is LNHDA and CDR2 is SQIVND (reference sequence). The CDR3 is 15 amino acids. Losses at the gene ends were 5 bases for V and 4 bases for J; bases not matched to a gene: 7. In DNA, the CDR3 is TGTGCCAGTAGTTTCTCTCCTAGCGGGTACAATGAGCAGTTCTTC. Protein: CASSFSPSGYNEQFF. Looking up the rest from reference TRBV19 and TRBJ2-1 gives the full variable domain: DGGITQSPKYLFRKEGQNVTLSCEQNLNHDAMYWYRQDPGQGLRLIYYSQIVNDFQKGDIAEGYSVSREKKESFPLTVTSAQKNPTAFYLCASSFSPSGYNEQFFGPGTRLTVL.

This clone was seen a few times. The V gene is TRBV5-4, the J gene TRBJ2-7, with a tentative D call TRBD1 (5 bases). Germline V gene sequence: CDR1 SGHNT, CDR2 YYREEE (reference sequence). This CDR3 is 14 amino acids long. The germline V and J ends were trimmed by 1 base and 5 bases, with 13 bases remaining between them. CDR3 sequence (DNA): TGTGCCAGCAGCTTGTGGGGCCATAACAACGAGCAGTACTTC. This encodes CASSLWGHNNEQYF.

The CDR3 loop is CASSTGGTNEKLFF. Written as DNA, the CDR3 is TGCGCCAGCAGTACAGGGGGAACTAATGAAAAACTGTTTTTT. The chain carries TRBV10-2 and TRBJ1-4; 8 bases align to TRBD1. The CDR3 has 14 residues. Germline-derived CDR1 and CDR2 are WSHSY and SAAADI. Trimming removed 5 bases from V and 1 base from J; junction bases left unmatched: 0.

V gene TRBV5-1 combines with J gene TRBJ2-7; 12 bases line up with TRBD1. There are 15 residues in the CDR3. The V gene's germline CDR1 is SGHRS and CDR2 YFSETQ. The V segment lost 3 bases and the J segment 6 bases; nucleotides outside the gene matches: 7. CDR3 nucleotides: TGCGCCAGCAGCTGGGGGGGACAGGGGGCTAGCGAGCAGTACTTC. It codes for CASSWGGQGASEQYF.

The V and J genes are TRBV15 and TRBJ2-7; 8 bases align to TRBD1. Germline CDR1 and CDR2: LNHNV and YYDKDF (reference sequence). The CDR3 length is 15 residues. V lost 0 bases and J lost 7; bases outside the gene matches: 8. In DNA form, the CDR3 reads TGTGCCACCAGCAGAGATGCAGGGGGCTATAAAGAGCAGTACTTC. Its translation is CATSRDAGGYKEQYF. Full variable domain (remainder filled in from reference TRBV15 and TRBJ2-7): DAMVIQNPRYQVTQFGKPVTLSCSQTLNHNVMYWYQQKSSQAPKLLFHYYDKDFNNEADTPDNFQSRRPNTSFCFLDIRSPGLGDTAMYLCATSRDAGGYKEQYFGPGTRLTVT.

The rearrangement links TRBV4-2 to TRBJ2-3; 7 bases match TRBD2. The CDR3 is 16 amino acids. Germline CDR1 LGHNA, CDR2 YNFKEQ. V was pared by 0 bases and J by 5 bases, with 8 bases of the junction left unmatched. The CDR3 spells CASSQDRASGRDTQYF. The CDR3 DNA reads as TGTGCCAGCAGCCAAGATCGGGCTAGCGGACGAGATACGCAGTATTTT.

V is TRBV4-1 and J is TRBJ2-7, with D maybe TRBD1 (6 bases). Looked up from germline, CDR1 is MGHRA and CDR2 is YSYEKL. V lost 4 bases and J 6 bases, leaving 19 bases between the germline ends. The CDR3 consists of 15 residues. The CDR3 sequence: CASSLKQGRDSEQYF. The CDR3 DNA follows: TGCGCCAGCAGCCTCAAACAGGGTAGAGACTCCGAGCAGTACTTC.

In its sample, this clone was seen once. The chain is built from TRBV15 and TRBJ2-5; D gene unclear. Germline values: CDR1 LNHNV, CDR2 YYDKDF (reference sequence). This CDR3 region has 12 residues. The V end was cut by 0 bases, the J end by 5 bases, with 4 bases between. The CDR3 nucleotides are TGTGCCACCAGCAGAGATACGGAGACCCAGTACTTC. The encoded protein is CATSRDTETQYF.

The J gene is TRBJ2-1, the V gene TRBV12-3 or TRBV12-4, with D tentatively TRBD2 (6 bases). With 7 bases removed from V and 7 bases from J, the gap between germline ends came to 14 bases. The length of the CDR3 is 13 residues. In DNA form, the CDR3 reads TGTGCCAGCACGGGGACTCCTCTAAATGAGCAGTTCTTC. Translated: CASTGTPLNEQFF.

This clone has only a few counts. The chain's CDR3 is CASSRPESTEAFF. CDR3 DNA sequence: TGTGCCAGTAGTAGGCCGGAATCGACTGAAGCTTTCTTT. This rearrangement joins TRBV19 to TRBJ1-1; D remains ambiguous. Per germline, CDR1 LNHDA and CDR2 SQIVND (reference sequence). CDR3 length: 13 residues. Between the trimmed V and J ends, which lost 4 bases and 5 bases, there was a span of 11 bases.

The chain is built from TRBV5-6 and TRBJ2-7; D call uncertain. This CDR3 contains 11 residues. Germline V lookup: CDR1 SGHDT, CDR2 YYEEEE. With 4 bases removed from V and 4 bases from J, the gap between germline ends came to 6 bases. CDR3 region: CASSKFYEQYF. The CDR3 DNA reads TGTGCCAGCAGCAAATTTTACGAGCAGTACTTC.

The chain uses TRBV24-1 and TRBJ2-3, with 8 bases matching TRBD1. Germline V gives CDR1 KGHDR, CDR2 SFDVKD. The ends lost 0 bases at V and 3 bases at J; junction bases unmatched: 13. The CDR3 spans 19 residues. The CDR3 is CATSDLQFGVQGATDTQYF. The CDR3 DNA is TGTGCCACCAGTGATTTGCAATTCGGCGTCCAGGGGGCTACAGATACGCAGTATTTT.

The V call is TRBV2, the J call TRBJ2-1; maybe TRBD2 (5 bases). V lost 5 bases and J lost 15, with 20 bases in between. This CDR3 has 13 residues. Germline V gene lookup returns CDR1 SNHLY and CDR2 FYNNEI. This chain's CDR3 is CASSLNPLEGAFF. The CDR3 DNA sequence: TGTGCCAGCAGTCTAAACCCACTAGAGGGTGCGTTCTTC. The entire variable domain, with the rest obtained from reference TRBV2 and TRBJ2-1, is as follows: EPEVTQTPSHQVTQMGQEVILRCVPISNHLYFYWYRQILGQKVEFLVSFYNNEISEKSEIFDDQFSVERPDGSNFTLKIRSTKLEDSAMYFCASSLNPLEGAFFGPGTRLTVL.

The chain's CDR3 is CASSLSGPGTNYGYTF. CDR3 sequence (DNA): TGTGCCAGCAGTTTGTCTGGTCCAGGAACTAACTATGGCTACACCTTC. This chain connects TRBV27 to TRBJ1-2; D is undetermined. Trimming removed 3 bases from V and 0 bases from J, with 14 bases in between. CDR1 and CDR2 (germline): MNHEY, SMNVEV (reference sequence). The CDR3 extends over 16 amino acids.

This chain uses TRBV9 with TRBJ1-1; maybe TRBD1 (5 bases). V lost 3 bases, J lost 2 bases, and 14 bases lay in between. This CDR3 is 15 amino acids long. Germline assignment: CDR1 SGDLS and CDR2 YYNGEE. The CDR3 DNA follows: TGTGCCAGCAGCGCCCAGACAGCCGATAACACTGAAGCTTTCTTT. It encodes CASSAQTADNTEAFF.

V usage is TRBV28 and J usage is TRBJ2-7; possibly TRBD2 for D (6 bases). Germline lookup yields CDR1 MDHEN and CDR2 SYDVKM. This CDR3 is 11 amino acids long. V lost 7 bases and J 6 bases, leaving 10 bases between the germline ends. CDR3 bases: TGTGCCAGCACGCGGGGAGTCGAGCAGTACTTC. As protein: CASTRGVEQYF.

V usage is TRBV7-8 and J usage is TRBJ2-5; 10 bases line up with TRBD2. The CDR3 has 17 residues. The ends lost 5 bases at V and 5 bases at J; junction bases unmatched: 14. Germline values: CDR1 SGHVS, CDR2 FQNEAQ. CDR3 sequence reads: CASSTSLLAGGGETQYF. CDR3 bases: TGTGCCAGCAGCACCAGCCTCTTAGCGGGAGGAGGGGAGACCCAGTACTTC.

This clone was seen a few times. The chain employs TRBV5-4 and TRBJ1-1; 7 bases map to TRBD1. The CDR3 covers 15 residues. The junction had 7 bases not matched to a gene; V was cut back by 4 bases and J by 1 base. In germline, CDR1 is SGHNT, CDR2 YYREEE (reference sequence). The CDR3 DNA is TGTGCCAGCAGCCCCGCCGGGACAGAGAACACTGAAGCTTTCTTT. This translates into CASSPAGTENTEAFF.

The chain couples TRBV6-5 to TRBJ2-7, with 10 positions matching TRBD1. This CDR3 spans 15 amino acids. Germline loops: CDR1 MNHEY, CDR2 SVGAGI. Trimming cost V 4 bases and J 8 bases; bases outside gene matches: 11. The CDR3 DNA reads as TGTGCCAGCAGTTGGCCCGGGACAGGGGCGGACAAGCAGTACTTC. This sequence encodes CASSWPGTGADKQYF.

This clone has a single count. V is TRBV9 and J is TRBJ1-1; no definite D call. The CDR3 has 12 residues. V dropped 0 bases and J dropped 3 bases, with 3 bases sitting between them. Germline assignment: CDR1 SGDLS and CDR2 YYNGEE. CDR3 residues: CASSVVDTEAFF. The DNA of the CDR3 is TGTGCCAGCAGCGTAGTGGACACTGAAGCTTTCTTT.

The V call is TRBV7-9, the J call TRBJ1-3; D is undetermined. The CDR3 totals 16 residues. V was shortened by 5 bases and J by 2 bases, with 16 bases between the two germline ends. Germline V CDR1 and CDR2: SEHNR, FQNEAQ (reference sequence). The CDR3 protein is CASSPRFPAPGNTIYF. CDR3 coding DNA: TGTGCCAGCAGCCCTCGGTTCCCAGCTCCTGGAAACACCATATATTTT.

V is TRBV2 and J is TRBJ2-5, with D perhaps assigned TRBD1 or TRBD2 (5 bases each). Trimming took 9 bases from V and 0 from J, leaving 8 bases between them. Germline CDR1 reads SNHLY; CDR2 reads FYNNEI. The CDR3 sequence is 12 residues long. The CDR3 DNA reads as TGTGCCAGTCGGGACGACCAAGAGACCCAGTACTTC. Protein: CASRDDQETQYF.

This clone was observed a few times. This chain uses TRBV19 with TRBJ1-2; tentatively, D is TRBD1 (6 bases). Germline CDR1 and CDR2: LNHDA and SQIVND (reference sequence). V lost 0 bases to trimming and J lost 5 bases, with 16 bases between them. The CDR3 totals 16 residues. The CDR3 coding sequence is TGTGCCAGTAGTATAGAATACTCGAGGGGGAGGTATGGCTACACCTTC. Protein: CASSIEYSRGRYGYTF.